This TCR beta chain was identified in a study of read filtering for tumor transcriptome and immune sequencing. For the study at large: Among patients, some 17 were male and more than 13 female, aged about 47 to 80 (mean approximately 64). General study results and limits: About 81.9% of IR-seq clonotypes had a single read, yet these held around 3.3% of reads. IR-seq and RNA-seq agreed better without single-read clonotypes.

Molecular barcoded adaptors covering alpha/delta and beta/gamma chains were used on 400 to 450 ng RNA. TCRdb independently ran MiXCR on the reads; one entry per CDR3 protein. The data hold thousands of distinct CDR3 sequences, with roughly 15% observed a single time. Sampling of bone marrow took place during active disease in every patient. In regard to this clonotype: Its antigen is not identified. It is likely a read error, because the conserved phenylalanine at the end of the CDR3 is missing. The DNA is left out, because the CDR3 cannot be placed on it with certainty; the CDR3 is given as TCRdb lists it.

The CDR3 length is 15 residues, termini included. Germline V gene sequence: CDR1 LGHDT, CDR2 YNNKEL (reference sequence). The TCR originated in a donor at least 40 years old with multiple myeloma. The gene calls are TRBV3-1 and TRBJ2-1; TRBD1 was called by the table and not checked on the DNA. Sequencing used a population of CD138-negative cells sorted from bone marrow. This CDR3 reads CASSRWTDTYNEQVY.